Sequencing of this T cell receptor (beta chain) was carried out in a study of T cell responses to AZD1222 COVID-19 vaccine. General study results and limits: Clonal diversity may have been underestimated in mostly white British donors. Only a handful of people who got AZD1222 tested seropositive at baseline.

Here immunoSEQ multiplex PCR was the method, and the copy in TCRdb shows in-frame clones only, minus some. The sample yields roughly 140,000 clones, 82% seen once. Looked up from germline, CDR1 is SGHRS and CDR2 is YFSETQ. Trimming stripped 0 bases from V and 7 bases from J, with 10 bases between. The CDR3 runs 13 residues. With respect to this clone: The target antigen is unknown.

The sequencing used peripheral blood, collected on day 0 of MenACWY control vaccination. This clonotype was obtained from an adult in good health. This chain uses TRBV5-1 with TRBJ1-2; the D is unclear. The CDR3 coding sequence is TGCGCCAGCAGCTTGGAACGGAAGGCTGGCTACACCTTC. This translates into CASSLERKAGYTF.